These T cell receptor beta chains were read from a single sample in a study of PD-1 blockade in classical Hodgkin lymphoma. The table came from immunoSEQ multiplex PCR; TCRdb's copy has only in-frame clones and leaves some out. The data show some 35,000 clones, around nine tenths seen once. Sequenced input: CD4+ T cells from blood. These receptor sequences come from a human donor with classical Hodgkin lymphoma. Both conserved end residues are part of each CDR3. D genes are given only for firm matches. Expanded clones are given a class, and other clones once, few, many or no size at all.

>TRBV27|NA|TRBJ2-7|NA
CASSLSIGFYEQYF
TGTGCCAGCAGTTTATCGATAGGGTTCTACGAGCAGTACTTC
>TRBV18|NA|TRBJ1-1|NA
CASSPDTEAFF
TGTGCCAGCTCACCTGACACTGAAGCTTTCTTT
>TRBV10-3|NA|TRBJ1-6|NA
CAIGEVDSPLHF
TGTGCCATCGGTGAGGTTGATTCACCCCTCCACTTT
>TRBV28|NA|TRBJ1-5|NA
CASSPMGGGQPQHF
TGTGCCAGCAGTCCCATGGGCGGCGGGCAGCCCCAGCATTTT
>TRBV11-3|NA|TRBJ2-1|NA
CASSSLTSNEQFF
TGTGCCAGCAGCTCCTTGACTAGCAATGAGCAGTTCTTC
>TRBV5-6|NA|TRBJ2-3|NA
CASSLEARAGGTQYF
TGTGCCAGCAGCTTGGAAGCTAGGGCTGGAGGTACGCAGTATTTT
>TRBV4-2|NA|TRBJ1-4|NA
CASSQAEGEKLFF
TGTGCCAGCAGCCAAGCCGAGGGTGAAAAACTGTTTTTT
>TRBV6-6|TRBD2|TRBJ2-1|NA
CASSLSSGGGNEQFF
TGTGCCAGCAGCCTCTCTAGCGGGGGGGGTAATGAGCAGTTCTTC
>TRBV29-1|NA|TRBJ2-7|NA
CSARDNLYEQYF
TGCAGCGCGCGGGACAATCTCTACGAGCAGTACTTC
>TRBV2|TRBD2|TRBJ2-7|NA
CASSVTSGTYEQYF
TGTGCCAGCAGTGTGACTAGCGGAACTTACGAGCAGTACTTC
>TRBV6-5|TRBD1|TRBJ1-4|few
CASSYGTGEKLFF
TGTGCCAGCAGTTACGGGACAGGTGAAAAACTGTTTTTT
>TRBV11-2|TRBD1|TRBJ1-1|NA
CASSLITGGAFF
TGTGCCAGCAGCCTGATTACAGGGGGAGCTTTCTTT
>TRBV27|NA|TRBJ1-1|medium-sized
CASSRTGWAGEAFF
TGTGCCAGCAGTCGAACCGGATGGGCCGGTGAAGCTTTCTTT
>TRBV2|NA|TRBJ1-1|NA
CASRLQTEAFF
TGTGCCAGCAGGCTACAGACTGAAGCTTTCTTT
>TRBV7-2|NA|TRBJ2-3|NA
CASSFDPYITDTQYF
TGTGCCAGCAGCTTCGACCCCTACATCACAGATACGCAGTATTTT
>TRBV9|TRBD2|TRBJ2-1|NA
CASSVGRLAGANEQFF
TGTGCCAGCAGCGTAGGGAGGCTAGCGGGAGCCAATGAGCAGTTCTTC
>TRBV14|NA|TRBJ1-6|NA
CASSQGAGRVGSPLHF
TGTGCCAGCAGCCAAGGCGCAGGCAGGGTCGGGTCACCCCTCCACTTT
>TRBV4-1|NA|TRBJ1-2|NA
CASSPTLQGPRYGYTF
TGCGCCAGCAGCCCGACCCTACAAGGCCCTAGGTATGGCTACACCTTC
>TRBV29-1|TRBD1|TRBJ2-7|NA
CSVGGGTGGSYEQYF
TGCAGCGTTGGAGGGGGGACAGGGGGCTCCTACGAGCAGTACTTC
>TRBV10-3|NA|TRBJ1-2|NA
CAISLLEGKGYGYTF
TGTGCCATCAGTTTACTAGAAGGCAAGGGCTATGGCTACACCTTC
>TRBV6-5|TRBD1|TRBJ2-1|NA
CASSYSRTGPYNEQFF
TGTGCCAGCAGTTACTCAAGGACAGGGCCCTACAATGAGCAGTTCTTC
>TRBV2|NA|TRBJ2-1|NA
CASTGAADNEQFF
TGTGCCAGCACTGGCGCGGCCGACAATGAGCAGTTCTTC
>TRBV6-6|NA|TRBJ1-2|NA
CASRPHGGDRSSGYTF
TGTGCCAGCAGGCCTCACGGGGGAGACCGTTCCTCTGGCTACACCTTC
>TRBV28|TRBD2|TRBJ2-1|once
CASSQGLAGGEQFF
TGTGCCAGCAGCCAAGGACTAGCGGGGGGTGAGCAGTTCTTC
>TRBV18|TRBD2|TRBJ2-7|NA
CASSRAGRREGLDEQYF
TGTGCCAGCTCAAGAGCGGGTCGGCGGGAGGGCCTGGACGAGCAGTACTTC
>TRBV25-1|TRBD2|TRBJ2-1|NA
CASSELDFLSGTYNEQFF
TGTGCCAGCAGTGAATTAGACTTTCTTAGCGGGACCTACAATGAGCAGTTCTTC
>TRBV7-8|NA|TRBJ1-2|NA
CASSPQGQNYGYTF
TGTGCCAGCAGCCCCCAAGGACAAAACTATGGCTACACCTTC
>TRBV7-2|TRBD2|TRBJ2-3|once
CASTPGSGRGTDTQYF
TGTGCCAGCACCCCGGGGAGCGGGAGGGGTACAGATACGCAGTATTTT
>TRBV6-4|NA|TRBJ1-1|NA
CASGRINTEAFF
TGTGCCAGCGGTCGAATTAACACTGAAGCTTTCTTT
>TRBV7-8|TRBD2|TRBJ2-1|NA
CASSLYSKREALARYNEQFF
TGTGCCAGCAGCTTATATTCGAAGCGGGAGGCCCTAGCAAGGTACAATGAGCAGTTCTTC
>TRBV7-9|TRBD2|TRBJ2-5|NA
CASSGLAGGDGTQYF
TGTGCCAGCAGCGGACTAGCGGGCGGGGACGGGACCCAGTACTTC
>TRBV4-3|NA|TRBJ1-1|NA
CASSQGGRGAEAFF
TGCGCCAGCAGCCAAGGAGGCAGGGGCGCTGAAGCTTTCTTT
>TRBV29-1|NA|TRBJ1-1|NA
CSVAGKVNTEAFF
TGCAGCGTCGCAGGGAAGGTGAACACTGAAGCTTTCTTT
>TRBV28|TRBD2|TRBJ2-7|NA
CASSDTGTKAEQYF
TGTGCCAGCAGTGATACCGGGACTAAAGCCGAGCAGTACTTC
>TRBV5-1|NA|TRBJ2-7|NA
CASSPTGTKTYEQYF
TGCGCCAGCAGTCCTACCGGGACGAAAACCTACGAGCAGTACTTC
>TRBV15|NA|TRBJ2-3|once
CATSRGSTSVPDTQYF
TGTGCCACCTCCCGGGGTAGCACGAGCGTTCCGGATACGCAGTATTTT
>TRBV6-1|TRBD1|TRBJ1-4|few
CASGLDRVGEKLFF
TGTGCCAGCGGACTAGACAGGGTAGGGGAAAAACTGTTTTTT
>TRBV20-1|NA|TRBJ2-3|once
CSGGWTDTQYF
TGCAGCGGGGGTTGGACAGATACGCAGTATTTT
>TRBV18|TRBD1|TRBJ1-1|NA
CASSPNRQGGLNTEAFF
TGTGCCAGCTCACCAAATCGACAGGGCGGCCTGAACACTGAAGCTTTCTTT
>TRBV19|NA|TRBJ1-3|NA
CASSIEGSSGNTIYF
TGTGCCAGTAGTATTGAAGGGAGCTCTGGAAACACCATATATTTT
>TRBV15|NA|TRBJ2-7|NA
CATSRGRDISYEQYF
TGTGCCACCAGCAGAGGGAGGGACATTTCCTACGAGCAGTACTTC
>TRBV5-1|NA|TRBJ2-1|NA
CASSLARDFTGNEQFF
TGCGCCAGCAGCTTGGCCCGGGACTTCACCGGGAATGAGCAGTTCTTC
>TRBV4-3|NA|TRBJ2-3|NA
CASSQAVRSQRSTDTQYF
TGCGCCAGCAGCCAAGCGGTCCGATCACAGCGCAGCACAGATACGCAGTATTTT
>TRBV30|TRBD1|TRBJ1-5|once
CAWSVQGAFFGQPQHF
TGTGCCTGGAGTGTACAGGGGGCGTTCTTTGGTCAGCCCCAGCATTTT